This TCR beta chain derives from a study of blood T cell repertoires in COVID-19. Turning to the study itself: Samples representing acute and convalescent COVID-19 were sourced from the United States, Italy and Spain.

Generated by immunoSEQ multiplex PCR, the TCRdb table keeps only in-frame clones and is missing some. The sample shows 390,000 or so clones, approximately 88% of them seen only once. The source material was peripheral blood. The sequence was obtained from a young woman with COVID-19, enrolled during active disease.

The CDR3 protein is CASRYPVGRRGSGANVLTF. The CDR3 DNA follows: TGTGCCAGCCGATATCCGGTAGGACGCCGGGGGTCTGGGGCCAACGTCCTGACTTTC. The gene calls are TRBV28 and TRBJ2-6; a possible D gene is TRBD2 (6 bases). The CDR3 totals 19 residues. Germline lookup yields CDR1 MDHEN and CDR2 SYDVKM. Trimming removed 8 bases from V and 1 base from J, with 24 bases in between.